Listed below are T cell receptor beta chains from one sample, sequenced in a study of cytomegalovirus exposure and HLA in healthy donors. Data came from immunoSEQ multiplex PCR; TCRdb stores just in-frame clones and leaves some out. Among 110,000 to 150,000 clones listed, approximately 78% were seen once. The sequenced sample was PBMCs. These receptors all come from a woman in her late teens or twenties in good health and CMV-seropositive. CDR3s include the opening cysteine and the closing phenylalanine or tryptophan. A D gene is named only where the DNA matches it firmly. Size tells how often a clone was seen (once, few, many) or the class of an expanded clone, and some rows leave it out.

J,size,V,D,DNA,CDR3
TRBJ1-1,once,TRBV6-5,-,TGTGCCACCGCCGGAGTACCCCGGGAAGCTTTCTTT,CATAGVPREAFF
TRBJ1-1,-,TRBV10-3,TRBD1,TGTGCCATCAGTGAGCCGGGACAGGGAAACACTGAAGCTTTCTTT,CAISEPGQGNTEAFF
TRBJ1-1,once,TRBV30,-,TGTGCCTGGAGTGCGCTCGGAGGCACTGAAGCTTTCTTT,CAWSALGGTEAFF
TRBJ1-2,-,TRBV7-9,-,TGTGCCAGCAGCTCAAGACAGAACTATGGCTACACCTTC,CASSSRQNYGYTF
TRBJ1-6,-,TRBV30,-,TGTGCCTGGGGTCTTCGGGATAATTCACCCCTCCACTTT,CAWGLRDNSPLHF
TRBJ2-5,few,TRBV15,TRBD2,TGTGCCACCAGCAGACAAGCGGGGGCACGGGGAGAGACCCAGTACTTC,CATSRQAGARGETQYF
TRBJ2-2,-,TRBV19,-,TGTGCCAGCCTGAGGACAGCTCCGAACACCGGGGAGCTGTTTTTT,CASLRTAPNTGELFF
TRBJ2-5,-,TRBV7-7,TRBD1,TGTGCCAGCAGCCAGGGGGCTCTCCAAGAGACCCAGTACTTC,CASSQGALQETQYF
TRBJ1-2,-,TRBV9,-,TGTGCCAGCAGCGCGAATAGACACCTCGATCCCTATGGCTACACCTTC,CASSANRHLDPYGYTF
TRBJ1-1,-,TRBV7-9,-,TGTGCCAGCAGCCCCCCCTCGTTGGCGGTTGAGTCTGAAGCTTTCTTT,CASSPPSLAVESEAFF
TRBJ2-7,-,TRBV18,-,TGTGCCAGCTCACCAGAACGGGTTGGGTTTGAGCAGTACTTC,CASSPERVGFEQYF
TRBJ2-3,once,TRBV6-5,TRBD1,TGTGCCAGCAGTTACTCCGAGACAGGGGGCACAGATACGCAGTATTTT,CASSYSETGGTDTQYF
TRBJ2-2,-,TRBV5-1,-,TGCGCCAGCAGCCTATCTAATACCCGTACCGGGGAGCTGTTTTTT,CASSLSNTRTGELFF
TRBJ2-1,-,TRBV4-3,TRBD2,TGCGCCAGCAGCCAGCAGCGGGGGAGTGAGCAGTTCTTC,CASSQQRGSEQFF
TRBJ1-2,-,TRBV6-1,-,TGTGCCAGCCGGGGGAATGACTACACCTTC,CASRGNDYTF
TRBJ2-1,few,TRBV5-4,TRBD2,TGTGCCAGCAGCCCCTCACTAGCGGGGCTTTCATCCTACAATGAGCAGTTCTTC,CASSPSLAGLSSYNEQFF
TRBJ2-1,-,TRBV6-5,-,TGTGCCACCTCCTCGACAGGCTACAATGAGCAGTTCTTC,CATSSTGYNEQFF
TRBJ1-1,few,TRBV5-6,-,TGTGCCAGCAGCACCCGGGACACCCTTAGTCGGGAAGCTTTCTTT,CASSTRDTLSREAFF
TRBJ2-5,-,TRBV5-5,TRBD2,TGTGCCAGCAGCGGGGGGAGGGTGGGAGAGACCCAGTACTTC,CASSGGRVGETQYF
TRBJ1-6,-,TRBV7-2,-,TGTGCCAGCAGCTTAGGGGCAGGGGTTAGTTCACCCCTCCACTTT,CASSLGAGVSSPLHF
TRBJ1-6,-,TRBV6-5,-,TGTGCCAGCTCCGGAACAGCGGGGTCACCCCTCCACTTT,CASSGTAGSPLHF
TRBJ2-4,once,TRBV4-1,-,TGCGCCAGCAGCCAAAGAATCGGACAAGCCAAAAACATTCAGTACTTC,CASSQRIGQAKNIQYF
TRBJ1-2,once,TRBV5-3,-,TGTGCCAGAAGCTGGGGGGTGGGGGGATCGGGCACCTTC,CARSWGVGGSGTF
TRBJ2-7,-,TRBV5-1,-,TGCGCCAGCAGCCCCTCGAAGGTGGGGGCAGGCAACGAGCAGTACTTC,CASSPSKVGAGNEQYF
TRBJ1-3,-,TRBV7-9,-,TGTGCCAGCAGCTACCACGGTCCGCGAACTGGAAACACCATATATTTT,CASSYHGPRTGNTIYF
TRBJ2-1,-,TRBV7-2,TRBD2,TGTGCCAGCACCCTTCCAAGACTAGCGGGGCTCAACAATGAGCAGTTCTTC,CASTLPRLAGLNNEQFF
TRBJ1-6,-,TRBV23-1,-,TGCGCCAGCAGTCCTCGGACTCTCTCCTATAATTCACCCCTCCACTTT,CASSPRTLSYNSPLHF
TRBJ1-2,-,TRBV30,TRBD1,TGTGCCTGGAGAGGGACAGGCTCCTATGGCTACACCTTC,CAWRGTGSYGYTF
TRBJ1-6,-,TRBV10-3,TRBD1,TGTGCCATCAGTGACGACAGGGGAGGGAATTCACCCCTCCACTTT,CAISDDRGGNSPLHF
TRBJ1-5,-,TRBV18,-,TGTGCCAGCTCACCGGGCTTAAATCAGCCCCAGCATTTT,CASSPGLNQPQHF
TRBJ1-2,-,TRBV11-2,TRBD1,TGTGCCAGCAGCTTAGGGGGACAGAGAGCTAACTATGGCTACACCTTC,CASSLGGQRANYGYTF
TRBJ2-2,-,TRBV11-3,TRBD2,TGTGCCAGCAGCCCCCAAGGCGGGGGGGCTACCGGGGAGCTGTTTTTT,CASSPQGGGATGELFF
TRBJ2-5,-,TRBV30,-,TGTGCCTGGAGTGTACGGGTTACCCTTAGAGAGACCCAGTACTTC,CAWSVRVTLRETQYF
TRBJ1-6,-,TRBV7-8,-,TGTGCCAGCAGCTTAGAGCTAGACTATAATTCCCCCCTCCACTTT,CASSLELDYNSPLHF
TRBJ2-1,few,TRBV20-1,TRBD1,TGCAGTGCTAACCAGGGGGATGAGCAGTTCTTC,CSANQGDEQFF
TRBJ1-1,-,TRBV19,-,TGTGCCAGTAGTAGCGGCGGAAACACTGAAGCTTTCTTT,CASSSGGNTEAFF
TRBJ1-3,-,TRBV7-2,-,TGTGCCAGCAGCTTAGTCTCCGGTGGAAACACCATATATTTT,CASSLVSGGNTIYF
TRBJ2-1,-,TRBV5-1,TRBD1,TGCGCCAGCAGCTTGGGAACCGGGACAGGGGCAGTCGTGGGGGACAATGAGCAGTTCTTC,CASSLGTGTGAVVGDNEQFF
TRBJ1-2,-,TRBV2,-,TGTGCCAGCAGCTTAGACAGGATGAACTATGGCTACACCTTC,CASSLDRMNYGYTF
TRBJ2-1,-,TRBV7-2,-,TGTGCCAGCAGCTTAGTGTGGAGTGGTCTCTCCTACAATGAGCAGTTCTTC,CASSLVWSGLSYNEQFF
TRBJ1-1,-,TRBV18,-,TGTGCCAGCTCACAGGACAGTGAAGCTTTCTTT,CASSQDSEAFF
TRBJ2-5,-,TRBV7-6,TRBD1,TGTGCCAGCAGACCGACAGGGGTCGGAGAGACCCAGTACTTC,CASRPTGVGETQYF
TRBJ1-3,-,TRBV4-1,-,TGCGCCAGCAGCCAACCCCAGGGCGGAGGAAACACCATATATTTT,CASSQPQGGGNTIYF
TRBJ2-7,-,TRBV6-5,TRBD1,TGTGCCAGCAGTGGGGACAGGGTCTACGAGCAGTACTTC,CASSGDRVYEQYF
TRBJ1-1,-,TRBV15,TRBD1,TGTGCCACCAGCCGAGGGACAGCCTGGGCTGAAGCTTTCTTT,CATSRGTAWAEAFF
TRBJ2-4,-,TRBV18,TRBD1,TGTGCCAGCTCACGGGACAGGGGTCTCGGTGCCAAAAACATTCAGTACTTC,CASSRDRGLGAKNIQYF
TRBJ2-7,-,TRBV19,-,TGTGCCAGTAGGAACCCGTACAGGCTGCCCTACGAGCAGTACTTC,CASRNPYRLPYEQYF
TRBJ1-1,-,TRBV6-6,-,TGTGCCAGCAGACCAGACACCCACACTGAAGCTTTCTTT,CASRPDTHTEAFF
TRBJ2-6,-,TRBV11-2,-,TGTGCCAGCAGCTCGAGAGGCGAGTTCTCTGGGGCCAACGTCCTGACTTTC,CASSSRGEFSGANVLTF
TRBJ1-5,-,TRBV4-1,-,TGCGCCAGCGGAAAGGCGGGGTTTGGGCAGCCCCAGCATTTT,CASGKAGFGQPQHF
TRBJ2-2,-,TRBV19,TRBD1,TGTGCCAGTAGTTGGGGGACAGGGGCCGGGGAGCTGTTTTTT,CASSWGTGAGELFF
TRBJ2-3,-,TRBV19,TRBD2,TGTGCCAGTCCCCCTAGCGGGGGGGTCCTAGATACGCAGTATTTT,CASPPSGGVLDTQYF
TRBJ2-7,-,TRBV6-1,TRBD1,TGTGCCAGCAGTCGGGACAGGGACTACGAGCAGTACTTC,CASSRDRDYEQYF
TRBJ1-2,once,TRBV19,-,TGTGCCAGTAGCACCCAAGGGGGAAACGGCTACACCTTC,CASSTQGGNGYTF
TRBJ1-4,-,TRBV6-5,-,TGTGCCAGCAGATCCATGGGAGCTAATGAAAAACTGTTTTTT,CASRSMGANEKLFF
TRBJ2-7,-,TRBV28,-,TGTGCCAGCAGGTGGACAAGGGCAACCTACGAGCAGTACTTC,CASRWTRATYEQYF
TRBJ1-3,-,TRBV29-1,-,TGCAGCGTTGAAGATCAACGGGGCTCTGGAAACACCATATATTTT,CSVEDQRGSGNTIYF
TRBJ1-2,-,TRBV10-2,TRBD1,TGCGCCAGCACCTCCGGGACAGGTTTATCTAACCGCTATGGCTACACCTTC,CASTSGTGLSNRYGYTF
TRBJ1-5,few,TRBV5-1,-,TGCGCCAGCAGCTTGTCAGGGGCTTCGCCCCAGCATTTT,CASSLSGASPQHF